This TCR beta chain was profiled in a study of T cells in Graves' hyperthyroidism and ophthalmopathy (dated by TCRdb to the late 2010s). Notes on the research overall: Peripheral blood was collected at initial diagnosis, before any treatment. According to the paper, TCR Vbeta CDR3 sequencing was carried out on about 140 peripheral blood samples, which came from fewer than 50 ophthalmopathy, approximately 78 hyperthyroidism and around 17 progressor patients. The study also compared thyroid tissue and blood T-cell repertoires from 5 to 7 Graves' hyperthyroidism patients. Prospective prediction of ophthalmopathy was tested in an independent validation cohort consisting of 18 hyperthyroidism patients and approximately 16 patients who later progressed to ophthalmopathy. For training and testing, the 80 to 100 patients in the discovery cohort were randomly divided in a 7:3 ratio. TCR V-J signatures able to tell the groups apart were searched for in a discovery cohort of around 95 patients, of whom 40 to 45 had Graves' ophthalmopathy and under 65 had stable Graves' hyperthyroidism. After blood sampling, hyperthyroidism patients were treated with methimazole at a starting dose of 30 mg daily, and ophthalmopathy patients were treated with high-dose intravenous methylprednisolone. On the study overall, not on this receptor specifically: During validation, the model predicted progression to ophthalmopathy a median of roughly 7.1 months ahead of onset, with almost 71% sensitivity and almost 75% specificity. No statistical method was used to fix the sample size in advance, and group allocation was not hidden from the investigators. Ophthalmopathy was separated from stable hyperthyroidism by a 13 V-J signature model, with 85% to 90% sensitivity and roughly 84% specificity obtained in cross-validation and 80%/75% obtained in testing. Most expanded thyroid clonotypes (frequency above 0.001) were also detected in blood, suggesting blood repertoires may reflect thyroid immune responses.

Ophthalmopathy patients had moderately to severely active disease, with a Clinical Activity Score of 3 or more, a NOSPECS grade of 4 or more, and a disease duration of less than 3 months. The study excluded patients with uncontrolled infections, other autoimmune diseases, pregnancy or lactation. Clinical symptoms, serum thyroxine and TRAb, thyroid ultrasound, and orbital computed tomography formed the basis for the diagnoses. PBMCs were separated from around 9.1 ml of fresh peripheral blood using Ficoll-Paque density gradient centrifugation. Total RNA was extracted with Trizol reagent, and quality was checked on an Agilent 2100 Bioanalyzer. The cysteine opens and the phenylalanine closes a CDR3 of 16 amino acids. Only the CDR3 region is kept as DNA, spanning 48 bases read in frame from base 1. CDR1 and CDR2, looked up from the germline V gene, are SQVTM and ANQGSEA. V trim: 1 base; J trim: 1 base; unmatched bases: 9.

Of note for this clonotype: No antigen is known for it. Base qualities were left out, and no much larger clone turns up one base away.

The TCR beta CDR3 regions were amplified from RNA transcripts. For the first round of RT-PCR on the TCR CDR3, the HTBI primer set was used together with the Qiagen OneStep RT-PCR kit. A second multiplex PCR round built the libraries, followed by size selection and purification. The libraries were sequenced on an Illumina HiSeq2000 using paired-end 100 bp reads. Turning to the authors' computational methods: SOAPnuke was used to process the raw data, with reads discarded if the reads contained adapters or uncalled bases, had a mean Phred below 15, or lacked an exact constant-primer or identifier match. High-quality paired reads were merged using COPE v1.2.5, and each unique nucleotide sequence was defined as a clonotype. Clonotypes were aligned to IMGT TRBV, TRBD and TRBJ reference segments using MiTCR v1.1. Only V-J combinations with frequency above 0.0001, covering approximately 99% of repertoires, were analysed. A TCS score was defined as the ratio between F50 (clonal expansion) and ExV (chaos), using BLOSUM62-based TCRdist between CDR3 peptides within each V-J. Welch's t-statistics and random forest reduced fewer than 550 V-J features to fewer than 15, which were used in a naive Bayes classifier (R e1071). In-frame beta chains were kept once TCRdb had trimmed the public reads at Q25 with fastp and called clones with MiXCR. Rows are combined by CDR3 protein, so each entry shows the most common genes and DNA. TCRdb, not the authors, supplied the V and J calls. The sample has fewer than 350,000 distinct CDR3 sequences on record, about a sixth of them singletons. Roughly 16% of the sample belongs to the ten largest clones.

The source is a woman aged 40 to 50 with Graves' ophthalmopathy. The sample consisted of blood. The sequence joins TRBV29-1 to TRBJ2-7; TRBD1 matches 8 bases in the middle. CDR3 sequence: CSVEGAHGTGSYEQYF. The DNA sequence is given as TGCAGCGTTGAAGGGGCCCACGGGACAGGTTCCTACGAGCAGTACTTC.